The source of this T cell receptor beta chain is a study of identifying expanded T cells in peripheral blood. The CDR3 is made up of 15 amino acids. Germline CDR1 reads SGHRS; CDR2 reads YFSETQ. V gave up 4 bases and J gave up 4 bases; unmatched junction bases: 7. The method was immunoSEQ multiplex PCR; TCRdb's version includes in-frame clones alone and lacks a portion of them. This table holds more than 75,000 clones, 85% to 90% found once. The table lists this clone with a count of one. The chain combines TRBV5-1 with TRBJ1-3; 8 bases line up with TRBD1. This TCR came from a person between 18 and 70 years old in good health. The sequenced sample was blood. CDR3 residues: CASSLDRAAGNTIYF. The CDR3 region has the DNA TGCGCCAGCAGCCTGGACAGGGCCGCCGGAAACACCATATATTTT.